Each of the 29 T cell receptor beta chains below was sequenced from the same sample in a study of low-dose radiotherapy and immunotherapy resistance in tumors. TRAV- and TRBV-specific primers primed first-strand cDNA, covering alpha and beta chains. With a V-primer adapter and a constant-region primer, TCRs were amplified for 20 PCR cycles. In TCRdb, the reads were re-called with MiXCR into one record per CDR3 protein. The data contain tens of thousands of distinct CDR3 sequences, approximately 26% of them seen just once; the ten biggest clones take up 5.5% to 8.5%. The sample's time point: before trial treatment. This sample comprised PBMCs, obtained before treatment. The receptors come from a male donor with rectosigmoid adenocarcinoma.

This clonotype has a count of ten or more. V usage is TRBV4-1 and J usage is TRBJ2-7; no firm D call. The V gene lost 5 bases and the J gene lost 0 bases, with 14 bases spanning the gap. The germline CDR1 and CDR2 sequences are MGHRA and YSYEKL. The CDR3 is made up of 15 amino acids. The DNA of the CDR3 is TGCGCCAGCAGCACCCTCCCAGCGAGCTCCTACGAGCAGTACTTC. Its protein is CASSTLPASSYEQYF.

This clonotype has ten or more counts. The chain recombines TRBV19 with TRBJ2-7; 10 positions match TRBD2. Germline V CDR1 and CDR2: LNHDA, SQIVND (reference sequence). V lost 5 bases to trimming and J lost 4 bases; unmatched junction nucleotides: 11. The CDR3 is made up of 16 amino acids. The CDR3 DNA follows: TGTGCCAGTAGTTCGCCCTCTAGCGGGAGAGAGTACGAGCAGTACTTC. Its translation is CASSSPSSGREYEQYF.

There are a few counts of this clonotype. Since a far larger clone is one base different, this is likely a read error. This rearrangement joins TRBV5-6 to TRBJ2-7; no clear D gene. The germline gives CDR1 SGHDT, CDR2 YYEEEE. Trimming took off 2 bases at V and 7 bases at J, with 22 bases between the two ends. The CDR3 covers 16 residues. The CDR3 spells CASSFPPVSSYNEQYF. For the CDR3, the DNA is TGTGCCAGCAGCTTTCCTCCGGTAAGCTCCTACAATGAGCAGTACTTC.

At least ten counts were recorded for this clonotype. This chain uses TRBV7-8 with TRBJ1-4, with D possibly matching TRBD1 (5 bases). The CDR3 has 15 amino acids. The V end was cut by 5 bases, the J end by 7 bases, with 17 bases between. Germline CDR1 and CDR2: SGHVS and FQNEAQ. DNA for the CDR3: TGTGCCAGCAGCACCCGGGACGGGGTGGGTGAAAAACTGTTTTTT. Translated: CASSTRDGVGEKLFF.

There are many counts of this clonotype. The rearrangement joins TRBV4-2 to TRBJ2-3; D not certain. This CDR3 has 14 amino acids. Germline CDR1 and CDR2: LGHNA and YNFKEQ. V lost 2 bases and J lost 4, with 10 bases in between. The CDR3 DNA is TGTGCCAGCAGCCAAAACCTTCTGGCAGATACGCAGTATTTT. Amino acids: CASSQNLLADTQYF.

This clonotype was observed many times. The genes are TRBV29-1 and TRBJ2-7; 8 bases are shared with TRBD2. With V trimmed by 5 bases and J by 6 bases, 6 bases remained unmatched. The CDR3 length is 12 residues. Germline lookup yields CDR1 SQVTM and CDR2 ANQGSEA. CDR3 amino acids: CSVRSGSGEQYF. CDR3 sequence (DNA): TGCAGCGTTAGGAGCGGGAGCGGCGAGCAGTACTTC.

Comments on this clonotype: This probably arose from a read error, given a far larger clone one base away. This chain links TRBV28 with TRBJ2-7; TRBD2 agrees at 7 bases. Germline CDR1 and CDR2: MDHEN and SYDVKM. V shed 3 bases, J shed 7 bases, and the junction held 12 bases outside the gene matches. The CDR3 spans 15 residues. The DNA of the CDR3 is TGTGCCAGCAGTTTGAGACCAGCGGGGCACAATGAGCAGTACTTC. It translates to CASSLRPAGHNEQYF.

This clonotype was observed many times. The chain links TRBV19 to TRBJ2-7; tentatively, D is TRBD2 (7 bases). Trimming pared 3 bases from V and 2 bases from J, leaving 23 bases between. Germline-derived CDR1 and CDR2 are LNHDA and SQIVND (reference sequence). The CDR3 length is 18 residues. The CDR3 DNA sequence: TGTGCCAGTAGTATCCAAGTGTCCCCTGCGGGGGCCGCCTACGAGCAGTACTTC. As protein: CASSIQVSPAGAAYEQYF.

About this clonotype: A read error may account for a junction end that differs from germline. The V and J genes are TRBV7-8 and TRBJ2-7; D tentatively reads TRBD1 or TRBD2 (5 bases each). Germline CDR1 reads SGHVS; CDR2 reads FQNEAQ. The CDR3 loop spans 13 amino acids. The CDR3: CASSTLLGGALVF. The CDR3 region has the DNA TGTGCCAGCAGCACTTTACTTGGGGGAGCCCTGGTCTTC.

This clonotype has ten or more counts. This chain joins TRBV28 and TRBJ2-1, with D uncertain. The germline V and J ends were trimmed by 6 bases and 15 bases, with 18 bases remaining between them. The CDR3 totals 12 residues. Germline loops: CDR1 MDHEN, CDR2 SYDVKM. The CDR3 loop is CASRELPTEMFF. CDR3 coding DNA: TGTGCCAGCAGGGAATTACCGACGGAGATGTTCTTC.

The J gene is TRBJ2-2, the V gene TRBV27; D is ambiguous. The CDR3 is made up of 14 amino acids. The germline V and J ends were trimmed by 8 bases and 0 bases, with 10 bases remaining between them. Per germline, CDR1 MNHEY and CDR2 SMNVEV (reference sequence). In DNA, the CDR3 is TGTGCCAGCGCAAGGGTCCCGAACACCGGGGAGCTGTTTTTT. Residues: CASARVPNTGELFF.

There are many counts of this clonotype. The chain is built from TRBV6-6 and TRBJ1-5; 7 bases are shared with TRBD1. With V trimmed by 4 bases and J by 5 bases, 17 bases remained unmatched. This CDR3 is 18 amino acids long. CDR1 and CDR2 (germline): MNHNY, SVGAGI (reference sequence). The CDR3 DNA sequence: TGTGCCAGCAGTTCCCCTAAAGTCCGGACAGGATTTTATCAGCCCCAGCATTTT. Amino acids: CASSSPKVRTGFYQPQHF.

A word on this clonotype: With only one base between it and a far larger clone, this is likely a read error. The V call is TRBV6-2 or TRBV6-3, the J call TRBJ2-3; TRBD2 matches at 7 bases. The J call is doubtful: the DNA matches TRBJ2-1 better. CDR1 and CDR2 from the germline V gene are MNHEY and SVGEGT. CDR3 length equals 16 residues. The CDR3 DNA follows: TGTGCCAGCAGTTCCTCGAGAGGGAGGGAGAACAATGAGCAGTTCTTC. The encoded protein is CASSSSRGRENNEQFF.

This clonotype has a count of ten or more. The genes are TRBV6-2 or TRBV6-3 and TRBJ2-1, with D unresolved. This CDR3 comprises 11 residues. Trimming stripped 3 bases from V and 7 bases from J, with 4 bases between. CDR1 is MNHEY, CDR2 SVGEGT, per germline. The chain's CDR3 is CASSYWNEQFF. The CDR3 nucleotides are TGTGCCAGCAGTTATTGGAATGAGCAGTTCTTC.

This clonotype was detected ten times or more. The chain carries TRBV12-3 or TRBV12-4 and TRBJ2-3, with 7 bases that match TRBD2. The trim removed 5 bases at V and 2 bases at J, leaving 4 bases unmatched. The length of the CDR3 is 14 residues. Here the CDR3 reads CASSRGGSTDTQYF. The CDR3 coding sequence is TGTGCCAGCAGTCGCGGGGGTTCCACAGATACGCAGTATTTT.

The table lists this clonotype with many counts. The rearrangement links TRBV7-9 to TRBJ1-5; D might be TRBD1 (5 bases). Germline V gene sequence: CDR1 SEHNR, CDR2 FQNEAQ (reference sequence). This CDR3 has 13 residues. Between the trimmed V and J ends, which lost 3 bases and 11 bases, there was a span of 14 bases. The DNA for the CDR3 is TGTGCCAGCAGCTTTCCGGGAGAGGGGTCCCAGCATTTT. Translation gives CASSFPGEGSQHF.

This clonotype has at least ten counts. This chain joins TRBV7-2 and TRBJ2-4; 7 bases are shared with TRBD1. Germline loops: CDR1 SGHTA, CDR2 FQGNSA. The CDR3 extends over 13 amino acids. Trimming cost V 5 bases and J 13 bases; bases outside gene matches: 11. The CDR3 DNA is TGTGCCAGCAGCCCGGTGGGACAGAAGGGCCAGTACTTC. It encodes CASSPVGQKGQYF. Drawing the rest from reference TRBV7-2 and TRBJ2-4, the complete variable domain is GAGVSQSPSNKVTEKGKDVELRCDPISGHTALYWYRQSLGQGLEFLIYFQGNSAPDKSGLPSDRFSAERTGGSVSTLTIQRTQQEDSAVYLCASSPVGQKGQYFGAGTRLSVL.

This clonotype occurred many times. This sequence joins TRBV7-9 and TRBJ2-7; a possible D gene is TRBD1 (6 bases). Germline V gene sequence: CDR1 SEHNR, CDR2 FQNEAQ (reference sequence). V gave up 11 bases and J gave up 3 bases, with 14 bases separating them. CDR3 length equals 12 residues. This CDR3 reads CAGGGLNYEQYF. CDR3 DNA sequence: TGTGCCGGGGGCGGACTGAACTACGAGCAGTACTTC.

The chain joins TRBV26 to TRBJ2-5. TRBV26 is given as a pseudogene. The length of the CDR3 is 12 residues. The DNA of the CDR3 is TGTGCCAGCAGTTTATCACGTGGGACCCAGTACTTC. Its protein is CASSLSRGTQYF.

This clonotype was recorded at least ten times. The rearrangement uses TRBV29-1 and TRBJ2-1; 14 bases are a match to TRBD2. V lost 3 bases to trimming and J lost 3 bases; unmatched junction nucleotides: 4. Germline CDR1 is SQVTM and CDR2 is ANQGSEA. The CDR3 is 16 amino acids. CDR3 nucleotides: TGCAGCGTTGAGGGGACTAGCGGGAGCTTCTACAATGAGCAGTTCTTC. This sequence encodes CSVEGTSGSFYNEQFF.

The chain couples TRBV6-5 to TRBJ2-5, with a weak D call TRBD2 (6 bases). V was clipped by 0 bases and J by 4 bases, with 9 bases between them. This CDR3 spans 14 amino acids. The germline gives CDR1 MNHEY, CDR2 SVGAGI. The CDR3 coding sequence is TGTGCCAGCAGTTACTCGAGGAGGGCAGAGACCCAGTACTTC. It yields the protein CASSYSRRAETQYF.

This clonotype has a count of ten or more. The CDR3 is CASSHDGQSGNTIYF. The CDR3 DNA follows: TGTGCCAGCAGCCATGATGGACAGTCTGGAAACACCATATATTTT. The chain employs TRBV4-2 and TRBJ1-3; a weak D match, TRBD1 (6 bases). V was cut by 3 bases and J by 1 base, with 10 bases left in between. CDR3 length: 15 residues. Looked up from germline, CDR1 is LGHNA and CDR2 is YNFKEQ.

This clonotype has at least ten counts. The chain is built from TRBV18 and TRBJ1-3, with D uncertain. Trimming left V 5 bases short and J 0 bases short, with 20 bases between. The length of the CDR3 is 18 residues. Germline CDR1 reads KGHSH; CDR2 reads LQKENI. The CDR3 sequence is CASSSSGVQQSSGNTIYF. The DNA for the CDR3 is TGTGCCAGCTCATCGAGTGGGGTACAGCAATCCTCTGGAAACACCATATATTTT.

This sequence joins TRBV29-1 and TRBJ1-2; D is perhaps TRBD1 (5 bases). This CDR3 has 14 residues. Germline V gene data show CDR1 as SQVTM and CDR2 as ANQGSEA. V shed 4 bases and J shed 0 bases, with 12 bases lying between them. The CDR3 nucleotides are TGCAGCGTTGGTTGGGGGTTAGCTAACTATGGCTACACCTTC. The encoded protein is CSVGWGLANYGYTF.

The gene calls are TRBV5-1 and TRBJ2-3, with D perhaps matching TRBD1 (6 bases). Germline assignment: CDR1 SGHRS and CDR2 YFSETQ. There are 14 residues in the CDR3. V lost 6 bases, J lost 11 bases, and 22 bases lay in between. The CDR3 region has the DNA TGCGCCAGCAACACACAGGGTCCCTACAATGAGCAGTATTTT. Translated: CASNTQGPYNEQYF. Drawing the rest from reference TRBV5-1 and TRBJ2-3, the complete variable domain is KAGVTQTPRYLIKTRGQQVTLSCSPISGHRSVSWYQQTPGQGLQFLFEYFSETQRNKGNFPGRFSGRQFSNSRSEMNVSTLELGDSALYLCASNTQGPYNEQYFGPGTRLTVL.

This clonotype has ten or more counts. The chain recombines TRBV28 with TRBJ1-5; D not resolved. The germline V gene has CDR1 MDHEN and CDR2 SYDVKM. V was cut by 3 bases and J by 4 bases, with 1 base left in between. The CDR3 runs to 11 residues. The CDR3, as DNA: TGTGCCAGCAGTTTTAATCAGCCCCAGCATTTT. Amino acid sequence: CASSFNQPQHF.

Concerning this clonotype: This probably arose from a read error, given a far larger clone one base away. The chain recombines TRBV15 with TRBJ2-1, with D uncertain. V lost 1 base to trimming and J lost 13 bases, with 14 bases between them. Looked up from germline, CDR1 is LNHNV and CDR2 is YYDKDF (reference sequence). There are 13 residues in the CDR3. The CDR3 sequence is CATSRGAQETQFF. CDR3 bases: TGTGCCACCAGCAGAGGGGCCCAAGAGACCCAGTTCTTC.

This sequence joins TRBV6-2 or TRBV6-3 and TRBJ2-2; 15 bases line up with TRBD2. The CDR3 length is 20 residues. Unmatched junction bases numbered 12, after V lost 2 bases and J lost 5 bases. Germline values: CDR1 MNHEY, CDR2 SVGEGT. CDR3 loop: CASSYTPGLAGGPRTGELFF. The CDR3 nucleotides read TGTGCCAGCAGTTACACCCCCGGACTAGCGGGAGGGCCGCGGACCGGGGAGCTGTTTTTT.

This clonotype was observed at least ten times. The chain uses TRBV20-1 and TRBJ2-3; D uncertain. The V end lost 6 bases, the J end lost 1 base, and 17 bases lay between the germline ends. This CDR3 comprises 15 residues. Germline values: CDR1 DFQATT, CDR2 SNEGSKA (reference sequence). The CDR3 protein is CSAVIGPFRTDTQYF. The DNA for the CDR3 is TGCAGTGCGGTCATCGGGCCTTTTCGCACAGATACGCAGTATTTT.